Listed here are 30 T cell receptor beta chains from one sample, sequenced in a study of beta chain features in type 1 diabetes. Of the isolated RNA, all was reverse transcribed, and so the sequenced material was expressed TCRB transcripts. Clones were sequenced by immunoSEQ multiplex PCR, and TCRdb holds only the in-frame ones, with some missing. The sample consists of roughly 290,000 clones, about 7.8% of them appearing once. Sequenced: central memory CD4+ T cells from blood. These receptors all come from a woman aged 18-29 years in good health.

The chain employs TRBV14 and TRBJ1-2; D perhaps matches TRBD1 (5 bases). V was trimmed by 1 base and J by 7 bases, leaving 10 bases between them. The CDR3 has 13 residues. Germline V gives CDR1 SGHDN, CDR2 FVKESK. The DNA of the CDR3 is TGTGCCAGCAGCCAAGGAGACAGAAGTGGCTACACCTTC. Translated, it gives CASSQGDRSGYTF.

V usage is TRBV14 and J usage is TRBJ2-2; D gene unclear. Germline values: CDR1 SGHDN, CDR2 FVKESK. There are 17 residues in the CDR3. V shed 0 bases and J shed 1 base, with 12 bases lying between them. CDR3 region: CASSQDLLKKNTGELFF. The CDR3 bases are TGTGCCAGCAGCCAAGATCTACTGAAGAAGAACACCGGGGAGCTGTTTTTT.

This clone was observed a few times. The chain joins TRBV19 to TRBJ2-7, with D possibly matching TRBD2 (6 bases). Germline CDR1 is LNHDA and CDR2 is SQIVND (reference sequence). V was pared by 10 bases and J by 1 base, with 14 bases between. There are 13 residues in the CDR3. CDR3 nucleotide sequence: TGTGCCACCCGGAGGGGCCGGTCCTACGAGCAGTACTTC. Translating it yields CATRRGRSYEQYF.

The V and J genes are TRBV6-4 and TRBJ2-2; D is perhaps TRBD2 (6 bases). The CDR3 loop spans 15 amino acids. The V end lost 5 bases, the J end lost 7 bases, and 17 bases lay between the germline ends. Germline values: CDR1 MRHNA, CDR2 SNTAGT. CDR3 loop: CASSRGLFVVGELFF. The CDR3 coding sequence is TGTGCCAGCAGTCGCGGACTATTCGTGGTCGGGGAGCTGTTTTTT.

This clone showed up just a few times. The CDR3 here is CASKRGNQPQHF. CDR3 DNA: TGTGCCAGTAAGAGGGGGAATCAGCCCCAGCATTTT. The chain employs TRBV19 and TRBJ1-5; the D gene is possibly TRBD1 (6 bases). Trimming left V 7 bases short and J 4 bases short, with 8 bases between. This CDR3 region has 12 residues. CDR1 and CDR2 (germline): LNHDA, SQIVND (reference sequence).

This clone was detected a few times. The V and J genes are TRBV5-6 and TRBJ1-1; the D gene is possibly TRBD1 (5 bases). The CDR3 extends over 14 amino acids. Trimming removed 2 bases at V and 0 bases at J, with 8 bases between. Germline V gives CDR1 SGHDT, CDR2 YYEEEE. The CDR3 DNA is TGTGCCAGCAGCTTACTAGGGGTGAACACTGAAGCTTTCTTT. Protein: CASSLLGVNTEAFF.

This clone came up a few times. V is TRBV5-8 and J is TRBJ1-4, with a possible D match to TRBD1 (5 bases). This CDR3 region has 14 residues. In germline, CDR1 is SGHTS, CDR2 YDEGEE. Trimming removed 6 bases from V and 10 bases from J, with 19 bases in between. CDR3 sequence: CASTIGTVVGKLFF. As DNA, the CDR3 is TGTGCCAGCACCATTGGGACGGTGGTCGGAAAACTGTTTTTT.

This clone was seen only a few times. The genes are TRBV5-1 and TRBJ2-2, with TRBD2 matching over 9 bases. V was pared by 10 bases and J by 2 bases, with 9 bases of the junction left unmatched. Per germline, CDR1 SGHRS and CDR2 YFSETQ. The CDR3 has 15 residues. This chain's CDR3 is CADTTGTSNTGELFF. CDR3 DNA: TGCGCCGATACTACCGGGACTAGCAACACCGGGGAGCTGTTTTTT.

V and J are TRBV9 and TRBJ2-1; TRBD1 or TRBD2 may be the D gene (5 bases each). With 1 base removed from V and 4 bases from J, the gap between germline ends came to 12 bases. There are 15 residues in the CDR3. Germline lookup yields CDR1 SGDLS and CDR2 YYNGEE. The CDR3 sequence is CASSVWGSRYNEQFF. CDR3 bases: TGTGCCAGCAGCGTATGGGGGAGTAGGTACAATGAGCAGTTCTTC.

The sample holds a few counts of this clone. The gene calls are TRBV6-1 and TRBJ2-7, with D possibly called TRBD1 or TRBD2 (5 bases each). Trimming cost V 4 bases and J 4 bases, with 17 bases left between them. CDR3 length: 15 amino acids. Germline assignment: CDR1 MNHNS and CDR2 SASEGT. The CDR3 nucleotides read TGTGCCAGCAGTGCCCCCGGGACCGTGGATTACGAGCAGTACTTC. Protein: CASSAPGTVDYEQYF.

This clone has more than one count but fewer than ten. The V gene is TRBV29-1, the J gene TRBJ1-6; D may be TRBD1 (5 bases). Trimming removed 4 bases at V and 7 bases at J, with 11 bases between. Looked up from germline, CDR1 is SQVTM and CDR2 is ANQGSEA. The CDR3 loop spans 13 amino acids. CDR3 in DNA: TGCAGCGTTGGATGGGGGATGAATTCACCCCTCCACTTT. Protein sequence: CSVGWGMNSPLHF.

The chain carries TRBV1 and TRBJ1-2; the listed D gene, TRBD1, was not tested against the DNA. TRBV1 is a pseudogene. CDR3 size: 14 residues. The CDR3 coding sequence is TGCACCAGCAGCCAAGATCGAAGAGGGGGCGGCTACACCTTC. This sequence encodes CTSSQDRRGGGYTF.

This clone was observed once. CDR3 nucleotides: TGTGCCAGCAGCTTTTCTAGCGGGGTAGAGACCCAGTACTTC. Amino acids: CASSFSSGVETQYF. The chain uses TRBV7-3 and TRBJ2-5; 9 nucleotides line up with TRBD2. The ends lost 3 bases at V and 4 bases at J; junction bases unmatched: 3. Germline V gene lookup returns CDR1 SGHTA and CDR2 FQGTGA. The CDR3 runs to 14 residues.

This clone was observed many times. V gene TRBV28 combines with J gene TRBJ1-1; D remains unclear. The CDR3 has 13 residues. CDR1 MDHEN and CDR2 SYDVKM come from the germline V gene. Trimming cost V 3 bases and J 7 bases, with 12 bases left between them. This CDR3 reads CASSFDRWREAFF. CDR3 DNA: TGTGCCAGCAGTTTCGACCGCTGGCGTGAAGCTTTCTTT. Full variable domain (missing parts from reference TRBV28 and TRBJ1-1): DVKVTQSSRYLVKRTGEKVFLECVQDMDHENMFWYRQDPGLGLRLIYFSYDVKMKEKGDIPEGYSVSREKKERFSLILESASTNQTSMYLCASSFDRWREAFFGQGTRLTVV.

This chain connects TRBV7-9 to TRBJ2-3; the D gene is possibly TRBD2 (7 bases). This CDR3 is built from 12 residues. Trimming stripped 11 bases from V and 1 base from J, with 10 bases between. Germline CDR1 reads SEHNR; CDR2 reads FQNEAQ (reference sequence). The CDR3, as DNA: TGTGCCTGGGGGGGGCGCACAGATACGCAGTATTTT. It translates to CAWGGRTDTQYF.

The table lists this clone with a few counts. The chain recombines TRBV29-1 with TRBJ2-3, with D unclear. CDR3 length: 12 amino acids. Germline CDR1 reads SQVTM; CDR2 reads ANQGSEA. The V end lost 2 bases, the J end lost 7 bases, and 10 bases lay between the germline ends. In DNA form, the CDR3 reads TGCAGCGTTGAACTCGGGTACAATACGCAGTATTTT. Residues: CSVELGYNTQYF.

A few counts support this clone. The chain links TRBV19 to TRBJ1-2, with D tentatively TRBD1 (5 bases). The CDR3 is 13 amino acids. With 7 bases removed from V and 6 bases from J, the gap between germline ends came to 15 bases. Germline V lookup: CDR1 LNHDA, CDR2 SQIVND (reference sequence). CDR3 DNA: TGTGCCAGTACCCCAGGGTACTGGGATGGCTACACCTTC. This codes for CASTPGYWDGYTF. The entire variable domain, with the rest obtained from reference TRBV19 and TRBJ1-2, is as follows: DGGITQSPKYLFRKEGQNVTLSCEQNLNHDAMYWYRQDPGQGLRLIYYSQIVNDFQKGDIAEGYSVSREKKESFPLTVTSAQKNPTAFYLCASTPGYWDGYTFGSGTRLTVV.

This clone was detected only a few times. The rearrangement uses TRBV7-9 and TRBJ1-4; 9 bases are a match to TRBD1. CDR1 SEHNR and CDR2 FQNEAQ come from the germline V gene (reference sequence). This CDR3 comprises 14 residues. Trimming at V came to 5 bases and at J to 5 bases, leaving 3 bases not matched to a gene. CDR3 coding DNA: TGTGCCAGCAGCAAGGGACAGGGAAATGAAAAACTGTTTTTT. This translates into CASSKGQGNEKLFF. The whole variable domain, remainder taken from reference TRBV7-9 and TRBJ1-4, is DTGVSQNPRHKITKRGQNVTFRCDPISEHNRLYWYRQTLGQGPEFLTYFQNEAQLEKSRLLSDRFSAERPKGSFSTLEIQRTEQGDSAMYLCASSKGQGNEKLFFGSGTQLSVL.

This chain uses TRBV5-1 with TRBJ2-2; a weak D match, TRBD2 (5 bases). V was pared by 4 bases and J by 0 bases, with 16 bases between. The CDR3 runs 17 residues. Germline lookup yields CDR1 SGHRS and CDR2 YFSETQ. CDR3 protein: CASSISPGKANTGELFF. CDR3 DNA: TGCGCCAGCAGCATATCCCCCGGGAAAGCGAACACCGGGGAGCTGTTTTTT.

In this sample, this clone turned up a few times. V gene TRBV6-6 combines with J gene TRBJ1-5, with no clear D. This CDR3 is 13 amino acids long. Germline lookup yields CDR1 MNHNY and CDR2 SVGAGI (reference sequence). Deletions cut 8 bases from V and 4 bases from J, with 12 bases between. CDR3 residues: CASSSLGNQPQHF. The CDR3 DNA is TGTGCCAGCTCGTCTTTGGGAAATCAGCCCCAGCATTTT.

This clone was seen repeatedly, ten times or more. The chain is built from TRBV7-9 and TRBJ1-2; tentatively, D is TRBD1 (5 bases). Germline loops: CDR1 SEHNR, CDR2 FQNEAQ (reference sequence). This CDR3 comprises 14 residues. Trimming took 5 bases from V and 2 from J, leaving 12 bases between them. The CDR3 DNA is TGTGCCAGCAGCCAAGCTGGGGGGAACTATGGCTACACCTTC. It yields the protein CASSQAGGNYGYTF.

This chain's CDR3 is CASSYQGIATEAFF. CDR3 bases: TGTGCCAGCAGTTACCAGGGGATCGCAACTGAAGCTTTCTTT. This chain uses TRBV6-5 with TRBJ1-1; possibly TRBD1 for D (6 bases). V lost 2 bases and J lost 5, with 12 bases in between. The CDR3 is made up of 14 amino acids. Germline CDR1 reads MNHEY; CDR2 reads SVGAGI.

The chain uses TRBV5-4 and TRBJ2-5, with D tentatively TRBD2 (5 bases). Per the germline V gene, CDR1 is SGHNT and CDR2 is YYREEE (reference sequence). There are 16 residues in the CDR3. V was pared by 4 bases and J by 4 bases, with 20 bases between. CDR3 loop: CASSQDLGARGETQYF. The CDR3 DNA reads TGTGCCAGCAGCCAAGACCTTGGTGCTCGGGGAGAGACCCAGTACTTC.

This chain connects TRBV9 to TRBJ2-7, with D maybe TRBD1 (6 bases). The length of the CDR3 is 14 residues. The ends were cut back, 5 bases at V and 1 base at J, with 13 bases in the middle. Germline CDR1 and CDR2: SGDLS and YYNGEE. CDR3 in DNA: TGTGCCAGCAGTCGTACTACAGGGTCCTACGAGCAGTACTTC. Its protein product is CASSRTTGSYEQYF.

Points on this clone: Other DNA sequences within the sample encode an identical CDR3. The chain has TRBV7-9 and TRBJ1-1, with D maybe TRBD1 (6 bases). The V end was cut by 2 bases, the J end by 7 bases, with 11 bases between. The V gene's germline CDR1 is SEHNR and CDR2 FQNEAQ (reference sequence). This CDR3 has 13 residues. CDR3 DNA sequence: TGTGCCAGCAGCTTAAGAGGGGGGAGTGAAGCTTTCTTT. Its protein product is CASSLRGGSEAFF.

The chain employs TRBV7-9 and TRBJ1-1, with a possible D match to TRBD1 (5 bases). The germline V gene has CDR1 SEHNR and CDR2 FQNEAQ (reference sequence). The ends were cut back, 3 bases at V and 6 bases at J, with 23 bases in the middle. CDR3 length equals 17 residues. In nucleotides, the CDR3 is TGTGCCAGCAGCTTCGGTTTTGGGGGAGAGGGCCGCGCTGAAGCTTTCTTT. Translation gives CASSFGFGGEGRAEAFF. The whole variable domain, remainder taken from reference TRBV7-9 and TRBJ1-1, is DTGVSQNPRHKITKRGQNVTFRCDPISEHNRLYWYRQTLGQGPEFLTYFQNEAQLEKSRLLSDRFSAERPKGSFSTLEIQRTEQGDSAMYLCASSFGFGGEGRAEAFFGQGTRLTVV.

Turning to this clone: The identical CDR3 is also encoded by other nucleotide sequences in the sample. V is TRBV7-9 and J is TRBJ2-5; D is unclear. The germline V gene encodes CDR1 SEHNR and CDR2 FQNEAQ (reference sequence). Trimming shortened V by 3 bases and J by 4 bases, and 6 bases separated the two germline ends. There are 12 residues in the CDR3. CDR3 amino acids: CASSFNRETQYF. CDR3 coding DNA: TGTGCCAGCAGCTTCAATAGAGAGACCCAGTACTTC.

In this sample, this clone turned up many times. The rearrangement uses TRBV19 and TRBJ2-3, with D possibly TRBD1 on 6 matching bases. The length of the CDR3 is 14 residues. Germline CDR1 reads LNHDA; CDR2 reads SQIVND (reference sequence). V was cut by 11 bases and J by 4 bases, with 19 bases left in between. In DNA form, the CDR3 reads TGTGCCGTCAAGCACAGGGCGCTATCAGATACGCAGTATTTT. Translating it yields CAVKHRALSDTQYF.

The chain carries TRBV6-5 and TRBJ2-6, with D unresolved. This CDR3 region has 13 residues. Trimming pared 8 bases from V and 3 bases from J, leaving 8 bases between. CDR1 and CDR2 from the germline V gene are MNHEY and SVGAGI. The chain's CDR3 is CASRKSGANVLTF. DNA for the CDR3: TGTGCCAGCCGGAAGAGTGGGGCCAACGTCCTGACTTTC.

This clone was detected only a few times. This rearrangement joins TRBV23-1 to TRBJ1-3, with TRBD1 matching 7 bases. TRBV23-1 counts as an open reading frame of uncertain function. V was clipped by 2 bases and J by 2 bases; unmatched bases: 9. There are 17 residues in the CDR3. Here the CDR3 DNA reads TGCGCCAGCAGTCAAGGACAGGCACGTCAGGCTGGAAACACCATATATTTT. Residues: CASSQGQARQAGNTIYF.